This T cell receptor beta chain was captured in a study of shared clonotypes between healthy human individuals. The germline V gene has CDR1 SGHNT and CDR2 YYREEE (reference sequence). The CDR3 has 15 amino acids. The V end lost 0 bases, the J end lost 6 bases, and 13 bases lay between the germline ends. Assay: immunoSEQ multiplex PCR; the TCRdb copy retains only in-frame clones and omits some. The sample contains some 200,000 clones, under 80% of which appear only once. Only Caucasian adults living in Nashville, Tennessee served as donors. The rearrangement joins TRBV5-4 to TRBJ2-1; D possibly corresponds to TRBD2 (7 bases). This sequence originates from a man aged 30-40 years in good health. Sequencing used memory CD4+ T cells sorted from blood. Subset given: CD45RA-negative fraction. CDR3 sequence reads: CASSLAGGGVNEQFF. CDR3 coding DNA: TGTGCCAGCAGCTTGGCTGGAGGGGGGGTCAATGAGCAGTTCTTC. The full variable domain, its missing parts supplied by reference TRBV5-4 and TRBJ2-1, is ETGVTQSPTHLIKTRGQQVTLRCSSQSGHNTVSWYQQALGQGPQFIFQYYREEENGRGNFPPRFSGLQFPNYSSELNVNALELDDSALYLCASSLAGGGVNEQFFGPGTRLTVL.